This T cell receptor (beta chain) was sequenced for a study of T cell responses to AZD1222 COVID-19 vaccine. Study in general: Pooled in the analysis were second doses at about 4 or about 12 weeks. General study results and limits: In the spike-specific TCR repertoire, nearly half reportedly target unmutated variant regions. Spike as a whole was targeted by vaccine-associated CD4 TCRs, dominant at 160-218 and 743-854.

On this clone: Its antigen is not identified.

Generated by immunoSEQ multiplex PCR, the TCRdb table keeps only in-frame clones and is missing some. Of 90,000 to 150,000 clones listed, less than 95% are singletons. This CDR3 is 14 amino acids long. In germline, CDR1 is LGHDT, CDR2 YNNKEL (reference sequence). Trimming cost V 1 base and J 7 bases, with 13 bases left between them. The chain recombines TRBV3-1 (or the pseudogene TRBV3-2) with TRBJ1-1, with D possibly matching TRBD1 (6 bases). This clonotype was sampled from an adult in good health. The source was peripheral blood, collected on day 0 of AZD1222 vaccination. The CDR3 region has the DNA TGTGCCAGCAGCCAAGGATTCTCGACAGGTGAAGCTTTCTTT. Protein: CASSQGFSTGEAFF.